The 26 T cell receptor beta chains given below trace back to one sample, sequenced in a study of cytomegalovirus exposure and HLA in healthy donors. Both 60 Vbeta primers and 13 Jbeta primers went into the PCR. Clones were read by immunoSEQ multiplex PCR, and TCRdb kept only the in-frame ones, dropping some. The sample gives approximately 120,000 clones, around 78% of which show up once; less than 2.5% is in the top ten. What was sequenced was PBMCs. The source is a man aged 50 or older in good health and CMV-seronegative.

The chain uses TRBV27 and TRBJ1-2; 7 bases fit TRBD1. CDR1 is MNHEY and CDR2 is SMNVEV in the germline V gene (reference sequence). V gave up 6 bases and J gave up 7 bases; unmatched junction bases: 5. CDR3 length: 12 residues. The CDR3 loop is CASRRSGGGYTF. CDR3 coding DNA: TGTGCCAGCAGACGTTCAGGGGGTGGCTACACCTTC.

This chain links TRBV7-9 with TRBJ1-1; 10 nucleotides match TRBD1. CDR1 is SEHNR, CDR2 FQNEAQ, per germline (reference sequence). This CDR3 region has 18 residues. Trimming cost V 6 bases and J 1 base; bases outside gene matches: 14. The CDR3 DNA sequence: TGTGCCAGCAGATTAAAACCGGGACAGGGGACTCGGAACACTGAAGCTTTCTTT. It codes for CASRLKPGQGTRNTEAFF.

The V gene is TRBV9, the J gene TRBJ2-5, with TRBD2 matching over 10 bases. With 3 bases clipped from V and 5 bases from J, the junction kept 16 bases outside the gene matches. CDR1 SGDLS and CDR2 YYNGEE come from the germline V gene. The CDR3 has 18 residues. The CDR3 DNA follows: TGTGCCAGCAGCGGGCGGGGGACAACGAGCGGGGGGGAGGAGACCCAGTACTTC. It yields the protein CASSGRGTTSGGEETQYF.

This clone was detected only a few times. V gene TRBV7-2 combines with J gene TRBJ1-5, with no clear D. The germline V gene encodes CDR1 SGHTA and CDR2 FQGNSA. Between the trimmed V and J ends, which lost 2 bases and 1 base, there was a span of 3 bases. The CDR3 is made up of 13 amino acids. Here the CDR3 reads CASSLRSNQPQHF. CDR3 nucleotide sequence: TGTGCCAGCAGCTTACGGAGCAATCAGCCCCAGCATTTT.

The chain is built from TRBV4-1 and TRBJ2-7, with a possible D match to TRBD2 (6 bases). The CDR3 consists of 16 residues. V lost 4 bases and J 2 bases, leaving 18 bases between the germline ends. Per the germline V gene, CDR1 is MGHRA and CDR2 is YSYEKL. CDR3 region: CASSPGLIESTYEQYV. The CDR3, as DNA: TGCGCCAGCAGCCCGGGACTGATAGAGTCGACCTACGAGCAGTACGTC.

The chain is built from TRBV5-4 and TRBJ2-3; TRBD2 matches at 13 bases. CDR3 length: 16 residues. Germline values: CDR1 SGHNT, CDR2 YYREEE (reference sequence). After removal of 0 bases from V and 6 bases from J, the junction contained 4 bases not matched to a gene. CDR3: CASSLVGLAGVDTQYF. CDR3 in DNA: TGTGCCAGCAGCTTGGTCGGACTAGCGGGGGTCGATACGCAGTATTTT. The entire variable domain, with the rest obtained from reference TRBV5-4 and TRBJ2-3, is as follows: ETGVTQSPTHLIKTRGQQVTLRCSSQSGHNTVSWYQQALGQGPQFIFQYYREEENGRGNFPPRFSGLQFPNYSSELNVNALELDDSALYLCASSLVGLAGVDTQYFGPGTRLTVL.

This clone has just one count. The CDR3 reads CASSLEFGTGGMNTEAFF. The CDR3 DNA reads as TGTGCCAGCAGCTTGGAATTCGGGACAGGGGGCATGAACACTGAAGCTTTCTTT. The chain combines TRBV5-4 with TRBJ1-1; 12 nucleotides match TRBD1. The germline gives CDR1 SGHNT, CDR2 YYREEE (reference sequence). The CDR3 runs to 18 residues. Losses at the gene ends were 0 bases for V and 0 bases for J; bases not matched to a gene: 6.

A few counts support this clone. The same CDR3 is also encoded by other DNA sequences in this sample. The chain recombines TRBV5-1 with TRBJ1-1; TRBD1 agrees at 9 bases. The CDR3 runs to 12 residues. V trimming: 4 bases; J trimming: 11 bases; junction bases outside the gene matches: 6. In germline, CDR1 is SGHRS, CDR2 YFSETQ. In DNA, the CDR3 is TGCGCCAGCAGCCCACAGGGGGCAGAGGCTTTCTTT. This gives the protein CASSPQGAEAFF.

V and J are TRBV6-1 and TRBJ2-7; D gene uncertain. V lost 6 bases, J lost 5 bases, and 14 bases lay in between. This CDR3 is 13 amino acids long. Germline V gene lookup returns CDR1 MNHNS and CDR2 SASEGT. The CDR3 region is CASSVIWSHEQYV. CDR3 DNA sequence: TGTGCCAGCAGCGTCATCTGGAGCCACGAGCAGTACGTC.

This clone has only a few counts. This chain connects TRBV11-3 to TRBJ2-1, with TRBD1 matching 9 bases. V lost 3 bases and J lost 5; bases outside the gene matches: 5. Per the germline V gene, CDR1 is SGHNT and CDR2 is YENEEA. The CDR3 consists of 15 residues. The CDR3 loop is CASSFDRGTHNEQFF. The CDR3 DNA reads TGTGCCAGCAGCTTTGACAGGGGGACGCACAATGAGCAGTTCTTC.

The chain links TRBV6-1 to TRBJ1-2; D uncertain. CDR3 length equals 13 residues. Germline CDR1 MNHNS, CDR2 SASEGT. The ends were cut back, 2 bases at V and 3 bases at J, with 7 bases in the middle. The CDR3 region is CASSEQRYYGYTF. The CDR3 region has the DNA TGTGCCAGCAGTGAACAGAGGTACTATGGCTACACCTTC.

This clone appeared a few times. This sequence joins TRBV18 and TRBJ2-7; D possibly corresponds to TRBD2 (7 bases). The CDR3 totals 14 residues. With 6 bases removed from V and 2 bases from J, the gap between germline ends came to 14 bases. Looked up from germline, CDR1 is KGHSH and CDR2 is LQKENI. The CDR3 DNA reads TGTGCCAGCTCTCTTAAGGGGGGGACCTACGAGCAGTACTTC. This translates into CASSLKGGTYEQYF.

The chain employs TRBV4-1 and TRBJ1-4; D gene uncertain. The germline gives CDR1 MGHRA, CDR2 YSYEKL. The CDR3 sequence is 15 residues long. V lost 4 bases and J 0 bases, leaving 9 bases between the germline ends. The CDR3 nucleotides are TGCGCCAGCAGCCCGAACTCGGCAACTAATGAAAAACTGTTTTTT. Amino acids: CASSPNSATNEKLFF.

This clone was observed a few times. CDR3 bases: TGTGCCAGCAGTTATTCCGGGACATCGAACACTGAAGCTTTCTTT. As protein: CASSYSGTSNTEAFF. The rearrangement links TRBV6-5 to TRBJ1-1; D might be TRBD1 (6 bases). V gave up 3 bases and J gave up 1 base, with 12 bases separating them. Looked up from germline, CDR1 is MNHEY and CDR2 is SVGAGI. The CDR3 totals 15 residues.

The rearrangement uses TRBV5-4 and TRBJ1-1; possible D gene TRBD1, 5 bases. Trimming shortened V by 2 bases and J by 1 base, and 12 bases separated the two germline ends. Germline CDR1 is SGHNT and CDR2 is YYREEE (reference sequence). This CDR3 has 15 residues. The chain's CDR3 is CASSFAGEGNTEAFF. For the CDR3, the DNA is TGTGCCAGCAGCTTTGCGGGGGAAGGGAACACTGAAGCTTTCTTT.

J is TRBJ1-4 and V is TRBV4-1; D gene unclear. The CDR3 extends over 14 amino acids. V was trimmed by 4 bases and J by 4 bases, leaving 10 bases between them. Per germline, CDR1 MGHRA and CDR2 YSYEKL. The CDR3 protein is CASSPWENNEKLFF. The DNA for the CDR3 is TGCGCCAGCAGCCCCTGGGAGAATAATGAAAAACTGTTTTTT.

This chain connects TRBV2 to TRBJ2-5; D is uncertain. Germline loops: CDR1 SNHLY, CDR2 FYNNEI. V was clipped by 3 bases and J by 8 bases, with 7 bases between them. CDR3 length: 11 residues. CDR3 sequence (DNA): TGTGCCAGCAGTGATATGGCCACCCAGTACTTC. This sequence encodes CASSDMATQYF. Based on the CDR3 plus reference TRBV2 and TRBJ2-5, the full variable domain is EPEVTQTPSHQVTQMGQEVILRCVPISNHLYFYWYRQILGQKVEFLVSFYNNEISEKSEIFDDQFSVERPDGSNFTLKIRSTKLEDSAMYFCASSDMATQYFGPGTRLLVL.

The V gene is TRBV29-1, the J gene TRBJ1-2; D remains unclear. The CDR3 spans 16 residues. Per the germline V gene, CDR1 is SQVTM and CDR2 is ANQGSEA. Trimming took 5 bases from V and 6 from J, leaving 25 bases between them. The CDR3 sequence is CSVPRGGEGGRHGYTF. The CDR3, as DNA: TGCAGCGTTCCCCGTGGCGGGGAGGGAGGACGCCATGGCTACACCTTC. The full variable domain, completed using reference TRBV29-1 and TRBJ1-2, is SAVISQKPSRDICQRGTSLTIQCQVDSQVTMMFWYRQQPGQSLTLIATANQGSEATYESGFVIDKFPISRPNLTFSTLTVSNMSPEDSSIYLCSVPRGGEGGRHGYTFGSGTRLTVV.

The gene calls are TRBV21-1 and TRBJ2-1; the table's D call, TRBD2, has no DNA check behind it. TRBV21-1 is tagged as a pseudogene. CDR3 length: 10 amino acids. CDR3 region: CASTRNEQFF. CDR3 in DNA: TGTGCCAGCACCCGTAATGAGCAGTTCTTC.

The CDR3 DNA reads TGCGCCAGCCCTACCCCTGGAGCGTCTAATGAAAAACTGTTTTTT. Amino acids: CASPTPGASNEKLFF. The V and J genes are TRBV23-1 and TRBJ1-4, with D uncertain. TRBV23-1 is labeled an ORF, and its function is uncertain. V lost 8 bases and J 3 bases, leaving 16 bases between the germline ends. The CDR3 has 15 amino acids.

This clone was seen just once. The chain has TRBV10-3 and TRBJ2-7; 7 nucleotides align to TRBD1. J was trimmed by 3 bases and V by 3 bases; bases with no gene match: 8. Germline CDR1 reads ENHRY; CDR2 reads SYGVKD. The CDR3 totals 15 residues. The CDR3 DNA follows: TGTGCCATCAGTGATATTTCCGGGACAGACTACGAGCAGTACTTC. Translating gives CAISDISGTDYEQYF.

This clone was seen a handful of times. The CDR3 region is CAWTQTGTYGYTF. CDR3 in DNA: TGTGCCTGGACTCAGACAGGGACCTATGGCTACACCTTC. The rearrangement uses TRBV30 and TRBJ1-2; 7 bases match TRBD1. Germline-derived CDR1 and CDR2 are GTSNPN and SVGIG (reference sequence). The CDR3 consists of 13 residues. After removal of 4 bases from V and 4 bases from J, the junction contained 6 bases not matched to a gene.

For the CDR3, the DNA is TGTGCCTCGACAGGGATCGGGAACACTGAAGCTTTCTTT. Translated: CASTGIGNTEAFF. The rearrangement uses TRBV30 and TRBJ1-1, with 7 bases that match TRBD1. The CDR3 is made up of 13 amino acids. Trimming cost V 7 bases and J 1 base; bases outside gene matches: 6. Germline lookup yields CDR1 GTSNPN and CDR2 SVGIG (reference sequence). The variable domain in full, completed from reference TRBV30 and TRBJ1-1, reads SQTIHQWPATLVQPVGSPLSLECTVEGTSNPNLYWYRQAAGRGLQLLFYSVGIGQISSEVPQNLSASRPQDRQFILSSKKLLLSDSGFYLCASTGIGNTEAFFGQGTRLTVV.

This clone was found once. V and J are TRBV6-5 and TRBJ1-2, with a tentative D call TRBD1 (5 bases). V lost 3 bases to trimming and J lost 4 bases, with 15 bases between them. The CDR3 totals 15 residues. CDR1 is MNHEY, CDR2 SVGAGI, per germline. The CDR3 here is CASSYSPGEGYGYTF. Here the CDR3 DNA reads TGTGCCAGCAGTTATTCCCCGGGGGAGGGCTATGGCTACACCTTC.

This clone was seen a handful of times. The rearrangement uses TRBV10-3 and TRBJ2-3, with D unresolved. V was trimmed by 1 base and J by 6 bases, leaving 17 bases between them. Looked up from germline, CDR1 is ENHRY and CDR2 is SYGVKD. This CDR3 has 16 amino acids. The chain's CDR3 is CAISELAAGGGDTQYF. As DNA, the CDR3 is TGTGCCATCAGTGAGTTGGCCGCCGGTGGCGGTGATACGCAGTATTTT.

This clone was seen only once. For the CDR3, the DNA is TGTGCCAGCTCCCCTGGACTGGACTATGGCTACACCTTC. It is translated as CASSPGLDYGYTF. J is TRBJ1-2 and V is TRBV18; D remains unclear. The CDR3 is made up of 13 amino acids. Between the trimmed V and J ends, which lost 6 bases and 3 bases, there was a span of 11 bases. The germline CDR1 and CDR2 sequences are KGHSH and LQKENI.